The 10 T cell receptor beta chains below were found in one sample sequenced in a study of Ad26.COV2.S vaccination and SARS-CoV-2 variants. TCRdb keeps only in-frame clones here, not all; method: immunoSEQ multiplex PCR. The top ten hold roughly 5% of the sample, which has 380,000 or so clones, 80% to 90% seen once. Stated treatment: 19 received Ad26.COV2.S at low or high dose, single or two shots; roughly five received placebo; per-sample allocation not given. Repertoires come from day 63 after the first vaccine or placebo injection. The source material was peripheral blood, sampled in a trial of Ad26.COV2.S vaccine versus placebo. The receptor set was obtained from a person aged 18-60 years who received the Ad26.COV2.S COVID-19 vaccine or a placebo.

The chain combines TRBV11-3 with TRBJ2-1; D unclear. Germline lookup yields CDR1 SGHNT and CDR2 YENEEA. Trimming removed 3 bases at V and 5 bases at J, with 11 bases between. There are 14 residues in the CDR3. Here the CDR3 reads CASSFDGPDNEQFF. CDR3 sequence (DNA): TGTGCCAGCAGCTTCGACGGGCCGGACAATGAGCAGTTCTTC.

This clone was counted once. The chain combines TRBV18 with TRBJ1-6; no clear D. This CDR3 has 13 residues. V lost 4 bases, J lost 8 bases, and 9 bases lay in between. CDR1 is KGHSH and CDR2 is LQKENI in the germline V gene. CDR3 DNA: TGTGCCAGCTCACAGGATAGCTATTCACCCCTCCACTTT. Translating it yields CASSQDSYSPLHF.

The table lists this clone with a count of one. The chain combines TRBV5-8 with TRBJ2-7; D may be TRBD1 (6 bases). Trimming stripped 3 bases from V and 5 bases from J, with 15 bases between. The CDR3 consists of 14 residues. Germline V gives CDR1 SGHTS, CDR2 YDEGEE. CDR3 sequence: CASSSPGHVNEQYF. CDR3 sequence (DNA): TGTGCCAGCAGCTCCCCGGGACACGTAAACGAGCAGTACTTC. The complete variable domain, with remaining parts taken from reference TRBV5-8 and TRBJ2-7, reads EAGVTQSPTHLIKTRGQQATLRCSPISGHTSVYWYQQALGLGLQFLLWYDEGEERNRGNFPPRFSGRQFPNYSSELNVNALELEDSALYLCASSSPGHVNEQYFGPGTRLTVT.

The J gene is TRBJ2-7, the V gene TRBV27, with D perhaps given as TRBD1 or TRBD2 (7 bases each). The germline V gene encodes CDR1 MNHEY and CDR2 SMNVEV (reference sequence). V lost 3 bases and J lost 7, with 10 bases in between. This CDR3 comprises 12 residues. The CDR3 loop is CASSFRGGEQYF. The DNA for the CDR3 is TGTGCCAGCAGTTTCAGGGGGGGTGAGCAGTACTTC.

V is TRBV9 and J is TRBJ2-2; D perhaps matches TRBD1 (6 bases). The CDR3 runs 16 residues. The V end lost 1 base, the J end lost 1 base, and 11 bases lay between the germline ends. The germline gives CDR1 SGDLS, CDR2 YYNGEE. The CDR3 protein is CASSVRKGGNTGELFF. The CDR3 DNA sequence: TGTGCCAGCAGCGTACGGAAAGGGGGGAACACCGGGGAGCTGTTTTTT. Drawing the rest from reference TRBV9 and TRBJ2-2, the complete variable domain is DSGVTQTPKHLITATGQRVTLRCSPRSGDLSVYWYQQSLDQGLQFLIQYYNGEERAKGNILERFSAQQFPDLHSELNLSSLELGDSALYFCASSVRKGGNTGELFFGEGSRLTVL.

The chain links TRBV7-2 to TRBJ2-1, with 9 bases matching TRBD2. The CDR3 length is 17 residues. V was clipped by 2 bases and J by 2 bases; unmatched bases: 7. Germline CDR1 and CDR2: SGHTA and FQGNSA. The CDR3 is CASSLFRGLATYNEQFF. In DNA form, the CDR3 reads TGTGCCAGCAGCTTATTTCGGGGACTAGCCACCTACAATGAGCAGTTCTTC. Full variable domain (remainder filled in from reference TRBV7-2 and TRBJ2-1): GAGVSQSPSNKVTEKGKDVELRCDPISGHTALYWYRQSLGQGLEFLIYFQGNSAPDKSGLPSDRFSAERTGGSVSTLTIQRTQQEDSAVYLCASSLFRGLATYNEQFFGPGTRLTVL.

This rearrangement joins TRBV5-6 to TRBJ1-2, with D possibly TRBD1 on 6 matching bases. CDR3 length equals 15 residues. Germline CDR1 reads SGHDT; CDR2 reads YYEEEE. Trimming removed 3 bases from V and 0 bases from J, with 12 bases in between. The CDR3 DNA is TGTGCCAGCAGCTCGATTGACAGGCCTAACTATGGCTACACCTTC. It is translated as CASSSIDRPNYGYTF.

V gene TRBV28 combines with J gene TRBJ1-1, with D perhaps matching TRBD1 (6 bases). CDR3 length: 14 residues. With 9 bases removed from V and 0 bases from J, the gap between germline ends came to 14 bases. From germline, CDR1 is MDHEN and CDR2 SYDVKM. Here the CDR3 reads CASLEGTMNTEAFF. In DNA form, the CDR3 reads TGTGCCAGTCTCGAAGGGACAATGAACACTGAAGCTTTCTTT.

The chain carries TRBV7-9 and TRBJ1-1; 7 nucleotides agree with TRBD1. With 0 bases clipped from V and 4 bases from J, the junction kept 8 bases outside the gene matches. The germline V gene encodes CDR1 SEHNR and CDR2 FQNEAQ (reference sequence). The CDR3 is 16 residues long. CDR3 loop: CASSLARGGRGTEAFF. The CDR3 DNA follows: TGTGCCAGCAGCTTAGCAAGAGGGGGCAGAGGCACTGAAGCTTTCTTT.

The V and J genes are TRBV1 and TRBJ2-7; the table's D call TRBD2 went unverified against the DNA. TRBV1 is a known pseudogene. This CDR3 contains 13 residues. CDR3 in amino acids: CTSSQPRSYEQYF. The DNA for the CDR3 is TGCACCAGCAGCCAACCACGGTCCTACGAGCAGTACTTC.